Presented here are 7 T cell receptor beta chains from one specimen sequenced in a study of response to subunit inactivated influenza vaccine. TCRdb re-analysed the RT-PCR reads in MiXCR, keeping a single row per CDR3 protein. Of around 150,000 distinct CDR3 sequences in the sample, approximately 11% were seen once. The sample here was non-naive T cells sorted from PBMCs, taken roughly 45 days after vaccination. These TCRs come from a man aged 45-65 years who received an inactivated influenza vaccine.

This clonotype was detected many times. V is TRBV5-5 and J is TRBJ2-2, with D perhaps TRBD2 (5 bases). This CDR3 has 13 residues. Trimming took off 2 bases at V and 8 bases at J, with 10 bases between the two ends. Germline V gene data show CDR1 as SGHKS and CDR2 as YYEKEE (reference sequence). CDR3 DNA sequence: TGTGCCAGCAGCTTACTAGTCTTTGGGGAGCTGTTTTTT. Protein: CASSLLVFGELFF.

The table lists this clonotype with a few counts. The gene calls are TRBV9 and TRBJ2-5; 7 bases are a match to TRBD2. The junction had 7 bases not matched to a gene; V was cut back by 4 bases and J by 4 bases. Germline V gives CDR1 SGDLS, CDR2 YYNGEE. The length of the CDR3 is 14 residues. The CDR3 bases are TGTGCCAGCAGCCCCCCTGGGGGGGTAGAGACCCAGTACTTC. It yields the protein CASSPPGGVETQYF.

The rearrangement links TRBV5-1 to TRBJ2-1, with 11 bases identical to TRBD2. The CDR3 spans 14 residues. J gave up 8 bases and V 5 bases, and 6 bases lay outside the gene matches. Germline CDR1 SGHRS, CDR2 YFSETQ. The CDR3 protein is CASRIDSGRDEQFF. The CDR3 DNA follows: TGCGCCAGCAGGATTGATAGCGGGAGGGATGAGCAGTTCTTC.

This clonotype was picked up a small number of times. J is TRBJ2-7 and V is TRBV5-4; D is unresolved. The V gene's germline CDR1 is SGHNT and CDR2 YYREEE (reference sequence). This CDR3 is built from 13 residues. Trimming took 1 base from V and 3 from J, leaving 8 bases between them. The CDR3 sequence is CASSLPGIYEQYF. DNA of the CDR3: TGTGCCAGCAGCTTGCCCGGAATCTACGAGCAGTACTTC.

The chain combines TRBV20-1 with TRBJ1-5; perhaps TRBD1 as D (5 bases). The CDR3 is 12 amino acids. Per germline, CDR1 DFQATT and CDR2 SNEGSKA (reference sequence). V lost 6 bases and J lost 4, with 10 bases in between. CDR3 sequence: CSAWTLNQPQHF. CDR3 DNA sequence: TGCAGTGCCTGGACACTGAATCAGCCCCAGCATTTT.

The table lists this clonotype with many counts. The chain couples TRBV20-1 to TRBJ2-7; the match to TRBD2 covers 13 bases. CDR1 is DFQATT, CDR2 SNEGSKA, per germline (reference sequence). The CDR3 is 15 residues long. After removal of 1 base from V and 5 bases from J, the junction contained 5 bases not matched to a gene. The CDR3 sequence: CSARALAGGPDEQYF. CDR3 DNA: TGCAGTGCTAGAGCACTAGCGGGAGGGCCAGACGAGCAGTACTTC.

The chain carries TRBV6-2 or TRBV6-3 and TRBJ1-1, with 12 positions matching TRBD1. Germline V gene sequence: CDR1 MNHEY, CDR2 SVGEGT. With V trimmed by 7 bases and J by 3 bases, 18 bases remained unmatched. This CDR3 region has 19 residues. CDR3 sequence: CASTTDGGDRGRRDTEAFF. The CDR3 bases are TGTGCCAGCACAACGGACGGGGGGGACAGGGGGCGCCGGGACACTGAAGCTTTCTTT.